These 19 T cell receptor beta chains were sequenced from one sample in a study of OX40 agonist ivuxolimab in advanced cancers. Profiled with immunoSEQ multiplex PCR; TCRdb holds only in-frame clones, not every one. This sample yields 80,000 or so clones, of which around 87% are seen a single time; about 8% belongs to the top ten. The specimen comprised CD4+ or CD8+ T cells sorted from blood, sampled in a trial of the OX40 agonist ivuxolimab. These receptors originate from an adult with an advanced solid tumor such as melanoma, head and neck, liver or kidney cancer.

The J gene is TRBJ1-4, the V gene TRBV20-1, with unresolved D. Germline CDR1 is DFQATT and CDR2 is SNEGSKA (reference sequence). The CDR3 covers 11 residues. V was clipped by 6 bases and J by 5 bases, with 7 bases between them. The CDR3 loop is CSARLNEKLFF. DNA of the CDR3: TGCAGTGCGAGGCTAAATGAAAAACTGTTTTTT.

This chain connects TRBV30 to TRBJ1-5; a possible D gene is TRBD1 (5 bases). Germline V gene data show CDR1 as GTSNPN and CDR2 as SVGIG (reference sequence). CDR3 length: 13 amino acids. V lost 1 base, J lost 6 bases, and 10 bases lay in between. This CDR3 reads CAWSDLGTQPQHF. DNA of the CDR3: TGTGCCTGGAGTGATCTGGGGACTCAGCCCCAGCATTTT. Filled out from reference TRBV30 and TRBJ1-5, the complete variable domain reads SQTIHQWPATLVQPVGSPLSLECTVEGTSNPNLYWYRQAAGRGLQLLFYSVGIGQISSEVPQNLSASRPQDRQFILSSKKLLLSDSGFYLCAWSDLGTQPQHFGDGTRLSIL.

J is TRBJ2-2 and V is TRBV5-1; D possibly corresponds to TRBD2 (6 bases). The CDR3 is 14 amino acids. V was cut by 0 bases and J by 6 bases, with 9 bases left in between. Per the germline V gene, CDR1 is SGHRS and CDR2 is YFSETQ. In DNA form, the CDR3 reads TGCGCCAGCAGCTTGGTATGGGGGGCCGGGGAGCTGTTTTTT. This sequence encodes CASSLVWGAGELFF.

The chain carries TRBV2 and TRBJ2-5; 7 bases are a match to TRBD1. The CDR3 totals 14 residues. J lost 4 bases, V lost 4 bases, and 6 bases had no gene match. Germline CDR1 is SNHLY and CDR2 is FYNNEI. The CDR3, as DNA: TGTGCCAGCAGTGCCGACAGGGTTGGAGAGACCCAGTACTTC. Translating it yields CASSADRVGETQYF.

This clone was observed once. The genes are TRBV7-3 and TRBJ2-2, with a possible D match to TRBD1 (5 bases). V was cut by 4 bases and J by 6 bases, with 9 bases left in between. The CDR3 has 13 residues. Per the germline V gene, CDR1 is SGHTA and CDR2 is FQGTGA. CDR3 DNA sequence: TGTGCCAGCAGCTCGCAGGGTTCCGGGGAGCTGTTTTTT. Its translation: CASSSQGSGELFF.

The genes are TRBV5-4 and TRBJ2-7, with D possibly TRBD2 on 5 matching bases. Germline V gene sequence: CDR1 SGHNT, CDR2 YYREEE (reference sequence). With 1 base removed from V and 2 bases from J, the gap between germline ends came to 10 bases. This CDR3 has 14 amino acids. CDR3 sequence: CASSLRGIPYEQYF. The CDR3 DNA reads TGTGCCAGCAGCTTGCGAGGGATCCCCTACGAGCAGTACTTC.

DNA of the CDR3: TGTGCCAGCAGCTTGAAGGGTCAACAGTACTTC. Protein sequence: CASSLKGQQYF. V usage is TRBV5-6 and J usage is TRBJ2-7, with D unresolved. The V gene lost 1 base and the J gene lost 10 bases, with 9 bases spanning the gap. The CDR3 loop spans 11 amino acids. Germline-derived CDR1 and CDR2 are SGHDT and YYEEEE.

V usage is TRBV7-2 and J usage is TRBJ2-1; D call uncertain. Germline V lookup: CDR1 SGHTA, CDR2 FQGNSA. The CDR3 is 15 residues long. V lost 1 base to trimming and J lost 3 bases, with 10 bases between them. The CDR3 reads CASSLVSQFYNEQFF. For the CDR3, the DNA is TGTGCCAGCAGCTTAGTTTCCCAGTTCTACAATGAGCAGTTCTTC.

This clone was detected only a few times. The CDR3 region has the DNA TGTGCCAGCAGCCCAGCGGGGCGAGGTGAAGCTTTCTTT. It specifies CASSPAGRGEAFF. The genes are TRBV5-6 and TRBJ1-1; D may be TRBD1 (5 bases). The CDR3 covers 13 residues. CDR1 and CDR2 from the germline V gene are SGHDT and YYEEEE. Trimming shortened V by 4 bases and J by 7 bases, and 14 bases separated the two germline ends.

The CDR3 sequence is CASSLGMRGVTEQFF. The CDR3 DNA is TGTGCCAGCAGCTTGGGAATGCGGGGCGTTACTGAGCAGTTCTTC. The V and J genes are TRBV5-4 and TRBJ2-1; D might be TRBD2 (6 bases). V shed 0 bases and J shed 9 bases, with 16 bases lying between them. This CDR3 is 15 amino acids long. Germline V lookup: CDR1 SGHNT, CDR2 YYREEE (reference sequence).

V is TRBV25-1 and J is TRBJ1-2; D is unresolved. The CDR3 runs 11 residues. Germline assignment: CDR1 MGHDK and CDR2 SYGVNS. With 1 base removed from V and 5 bases from J, the gap between germline ends came to 2 bases. DNA for the CDR3: TGTGCCAGCAGTGAATGGTATGGCTACACCTTC. Amino acid sequence: CASSEWYGYTF.

This sequence joins TRBV5-1 and TRBJ2-5; the D gene is possibly TRBD2 (6 bases). V dropped 5 bases and J dropped 5 bases, with 16 bases sitting between them. CDR3 length equals 14 residues. Germline V gene data show CDR1 as SGHRS and CDR2 as YFSETQ. CDR3 DNA sequence: TGCGCCAGCAGTTCCTGGGACCGGGGGGAGACCCAGTACTTC. Translating gives CASSSWDRGETQYF.

The rearrangement links TRBV6-1 to TRBJ2-7, with TRBD1 identical over 8 bases. CDR3 length equals 14 residues. Losses at the gene ends were 5 bases for V and 2 bases for J; bases not matched to a gene: 5. Germline assignment: CDR1 MNHNS and CDR2 SASEGT. This CDR3 reads CASSRQGMTYEQYF. The CDR3 DNA reads TGTGCCAGCAGTAGACAGGGGATGACCTACGAGCAGTACTTC.

This sequence joins TRBV30 and TRBJ2-3; D gene unclear. V was cut by 7 bases and J by 4 bases, with 15 bases left in between. CDR3 length: 13 residues. Per germline, CDR1 GTSNPN and CDR2 SVGIG (reference sequence). This CDR3 reads CAFSIVGADTQYF. CDR3 in DNA: TGTGCCTTTTCGATCGTTGGGGCAGATACGCAGTATTTT.

The chain joins TRBV10-3 to TRBJ1-5; D remains unclear. V lost 3 bases, J lost 9 bases, and 18 bases lay in between. This CDR3 has 15 residues. CDR1 and CDR2 (germline): ENHRY, SYGVKD. CDR3 bases: TGTGCCATCAGTGAAGGGCAGGACCGAATCTCGCCCCAGCATTTT. Amino acid sequence: CAISEGQDRISPQHF.

Written as DNA, the CDR3 is TGTGCCAGCAGTTTAATGGGGATGGGGTCCCGGGAGACCCAGTACTTC. Translated, it gives CASSLMGMGSRETQYF. The J gene is TRBJ2-5, the V gene TRBV28; no reliable D call. The CDR3 consists of 16 residues. Trimming took 2 bases from V and 5 from J, leaving 18 bases between them. Per the germline V gene, CDR1 is MDHEN and CDR2 is SYDVKM.

The rearrangement uses TRBV6-5 and TRBJ1-2; no definite D call. The CDR3 covers 16 residues. V lost 0 bases and J lost 0, with 11 bases in between. CDR1 and CDR2 (germline): MNHEY, SVGAGI. The DNA for the CDR3 is TGTGCCAGCAGTTACTCGATGGGCAGTCCTAACTATGGCTACACCTTC. Protein sequence: CASSYSMGSPNYGYTF.

The sample holds a few counts of this clone. This chain uses TRBV5-6 with TRBJ1-4; possibly TRBD1 for D (5 bases). The V gene lost 0 bases and the J gene lost 8 bases, with 8 bases spanning the gap. Germline-derived CDR1 and CDR2 are SGHDT and YYEEEE. The CDR3 is 13 residues long. The CDR3 DNA sequence: TGTGCCAGCAGCTTGGGGCGGGGCGAAAAACTGTTTTTT. Protein sequence: CASSLGRGEKLFF.

The chain employs TRBV19 and TRBJ1-5; no definite D call. CDR3 length: 16 amino acids. With 1 base removed from V and 2 bases from J, the gap between germline ends came to 12 bases. Germline CDR1 is LNHDA and CDR2 is SQIVND (reference sequence). The CDR3 coding sequence is TGTGCCAGTAGTATAGGCCGGATCGACGGCAATCAGCCCCAGCATTTT. It specifies CASSIGRIDGNQPQHF. The variable domain in full, with the rest retrieved from reference TRBV19 and TRBJ1-5, is DGGITQSPKYLFRKEGQNVTLSCEQNLNHDAMYWYRQDPGQGLRLIYYSQIVNDFQKGDIAEGYSVSREKKESFPLTVTSAQKNPTAFYLCASSIGRIDGNQPQHFGDGTRLSIL.